This TCR beta chain comes out of a study of T cells in Graves' hyperthyroidism and ophthalmopathy. About the research overall: The blood sample was taken at first diagnosis, before treatment began. Findings of the study overall: Progression to ophthalmopathy was predicted a median of 6.5 months early.

It was RNA transcripts that yielded the amplified TCR beta CDR3 regions. Primed by the HTBI set, a first-round RT-PCR was run on the TCR CDR3. TCRdb used MiXCR to reprocess the multiplex PCR reads, holding one entry per CDR3 protein. Of some 270,000 distinct CDR3 sequences in the sample, about an eighth were seen once. In its sample, this clonotype was seen many times. Its matching antigen is unknown. Stable Graves' hyperthyroidism denoted no ophthalmopathy progression over 18 months. The clonotype originates from a middle-aged woman with Graves' hyperthyroidism. Sequenced: blood.

CDR3 DNA: TGTGCCAGCAGCAAAGCGCGAACAAGTGGAAACATTCAGTACTTC. Translating it yields CASSKARTSGNIQYF. V and J are TRBV12-3 or TRBV12-4 and TRBJ2-4; D call uncertain. The CDR3 is made up of 15 amino acids. V lost 6 bases to trimming and J lost 6 bases, with 18 bases between them.